This TCR beta chain was documented in a study of cytomegalovirus exposure and HLA in healthy donors (dated by TCRdb to between 2016 and 2019). About the investigation overall: According to an earlier analysis of several hundred of the donors, about 179 million T cells yielded 117 million unique TCR beta sequences and approximately 300 Gb of sequence data. An earlier analysis of several hundred of the donors applied high-throughput TCR beta sequencing to assess whether each TCR beta V gene segment acted as functional or pseudogenic. Typing coverage differed by locus: A, B, C, DRB1 and DQB1 were typed in roughly 629-630 donors, DQA1 in about 500, DPA1 in 600 to 610, and DPB1 in roughly 450. In addition to the first cohort of 666 subjects, a separate validation cohort of approximately 110 different subjects was used. Donor age, sex, ethnicity and CMV serostatus were collected together with the repertoire data. HLA typing included class I and class II loci at four-digit resolution. Of the roughly 410 genotyped donors, less than 90% were placed in the genetic ancestry cluster associated with self-reported Caucasian donors. Roughly five DR-DQ haplotypes were handled as single units for association and clustering, since linkage in the cohort was strong. On average, around 240,000 unique TCR beta nucleotide sequences were sequenced per donor among more than 350 genotyped donors of the cohort, with 15% to 20% of those sequences being non-productive. To predict cytomegalovirus infection status, the study brought together high-throughput TCR immunosequencing, statistical association of individual TCRs with disease status, and machine learning. To study patterns of TCR occurrence, a later analysis re-analyzed previously published TCR beta repertoires from 650 to 750 donors and added high-resolution HLA genotyping. Using immunosequencing, the study profiled T cell repertoires from 550 to 750 subjects and related those repertoires to cytomegalovirus serostatus. Rather than drawing on any new phenotypic data, the later analysis identified candidate immune exposures from TCR beta sequences and the way those sequences occurred across donors. Around 320 gigabases of sequencing data and approximately 80 million unique TCR sequences were included in an early release covering about 700 HLA-typed donors. A later genetic analysis took genome-wide SNP genotypes for about three fifths of the 666 donors and used that subset as a discovery cohort. All discovery cohort repertoires had been generated using a single sequencing platform. The study aimed to test whether cataloging public T cell receptors could reveal signatures of past pathogen exposure. Overall results and qualifications from the work: While some public TCRs were present in many individuals, most TCR sequences turned up only very rarely across donors. The earlier analysis of almost 600 of the donors excluded over 15 rarely observed V segments, including chromosome 9 orphons, because counts were too low. A later analysis reported that several top co-occurrence clusters appeared linked to parvovirus B19, influenza, CMV and Epstein-Barr virus. Only TCR beta chains were sequenced in this cohort, and the absence of alpha or paired-chain data limited detectable features. In a later analysis, HLA-associated TCR beta chains showed more clonal expansion and lower generation probabilities than non-associated chains that were equally common. Sequencing depth was assumed to be roughly uniform across donors in the presence/absence analyses, though that assumption may not hold. A group of highly shared sequence variants was considered likely to be a technical artifact of the sequencing pipeline. In a later analysis, TCR association rates were found to vary across HLA loci, with the most associated TCRs seen for DRB1 alleles and the fewest for HLA-C alleles. The study gave a list of over 150 TCR beta chains associated with cytomegalovirus. When HLA alleles, especially DR and DQ, strongly co-occurred, attributing TCR associations to individual alleles was difficult. In a later genetic analysis, fewer N-insertions in productive TCRs were reported among donors in an Asian-associated ancestry cluster than the 666-donor mean. Because some donors lacked HLA typing at each locus, the association tests relied only on the typed subset. A later analysis associated about 17,000 TCR beta sequences with specific HLA alleles at a false discovery rate of 0.05. According to the authors, the approach could potentially be generalized to other disease states and immunological phenotypes. For the cohort, immune exposure information was limited to CMV serostatus. A further reported finding was that TCR beta sequences accurately predicted the HLA-A and HLA-B alleles for most subjects in the first cohort. In an earlier analysis of around 500 of the donors, most TCR beta V segments appeared in productive rearrangements about 87% or about 30% of the time, broadly matching IMGT annotations. Because the 87-base-pair reads could not distinguish some IMGT-functional V segments, including TRBV6-2 and TRBV6-3, those segments were excluded. Cytomegalovirus status was reported to be diagnosed by the classifier with high specificity and sensitivity in both the original and validation cohorts. Three of the identified cytomegalovirus-associated TCR beta chains were confirmed in vitro to be specific for cytomegalovirus antigens. Linkage disequilibrium might explain the correlated functional status among segregating V segments, but an unknown experimental factor could not be excluded. In a later analysis, most CMV-associated TCR beta chains were found to appear HLA-restricted, with HLA associations seemingly driven largely by CMV exposure. A later genetic analysis associated a missense DCLRE1C variant with V-gene and J-gene trimming of TCR beta chains, and an independent cohort replicated the association.

Libraries came from the immunoSEQ multiplex PCR assay. For the multiplex PCR, a mixture combining 60 forward primers for TCR Vbeta segments and 13 reverse primers for TCR Jbeta segments was used. Amplification of the CDR3 region of rearranged TCR beta genes was performed with a multiplex PCR assay on genomic DNA. The amplified TCR beta libraries were sequenced on the Illumina HiSeq System as 87-base-pair reads. The study's processing was this. A later analysis counted about 76 million unique TCR beta chains across the 666 repertoires, and approximately 11 million of these chains were shared by at least two donors. Raw reads were error-corrected and collapsed into unique sequences by a nearest-neighbor algorithm in which closely related sequences were merged to remove PCR and sequencing errors. V, D and J gene segments were assigned by aligning CDR3 sequences to IMGT reference sequences. For a sequence to be retained, a match of at least six nucleotides to both a V gene segment and a J gene segment was required. A rearrangement counted as productive if the CDR3 had no stop codons and remained in frame with V and J, and every other rearrangement counted as non-productive. CDR3 was defined by IMGT convention, running from the second conserved V-encoded cysteine to the conserved J-encoded phenylalanine. The earlier analysis of some 600 of the donors excluded sequences that lacked an unambiguous match to a single V gene segment. In an earlier analysis of approximately 550 of the donors, V segments were called functional above 56.7% productive rearrangements and were called segregating when the between-donor standard deviation exceeded 5%. A statistical classification framework was built for diagnosing cytomegalovirus status from the catalog of TCR beta chain sequences. V and J gene assignment, in a later analysis, came from comparing TCR nucleotide sequences with IMGT/GENE-DB human TR gene sequences. In a later analysis, CDR3 sequences and most-parsimonious VDJ recombination scenarios were assigned using the TCRdist pipeline. In a later analysis, each TCR beta chain was defined by its CDR3 amino acid sequence together with its V-gene family, and reads lacking a unique V-gene family were excluded. As a way to deal with suspected cross-contamination and a sequencing artifact, a later analysis dropped 450 to 700 nucleotide sequences that were highly shared and had low generation probability. A later analysis calculated a clonal expansion index for each public chain from normalized within-repertoire ranks of inferred template counts. A later analysis computed generation probabilities with a VDJ recombination model fitted to out-of-frame rearrangements, and checked the results against IGoR. Hypergeometric tests were used in a later analysis to score TCR-TCR, TCR-HLA and TCR-CMV co-occurrence, with a repertoire-size bias correction applied to the TCR pairs. False discovery rates were estimated in a later analysis by permuting HLA or CMV assignments 20 times. A later analysis grouped co-occurring TCRs with DBSCAN, adding TCRdist sequence similarity when clustering within HLA-allele-positive subsets. Repertoires with fewer than 30,000 or more than 120,000 public chains were left out of co-occurrence clustering, as were four to six repertoires with anomalous nucleotide sharing. TCRdb re-hosts the immuneACCESS table, in-frame sequences only. Its copies lack some clones; in the studies checked, an unresolved V gene accounts for under half of them, and the cause for the rest is not known. D and trimming were read from the DNA, whereas the V and J calls and clone size are those reported in that table. This sample gives 300,000 or so clones in total; 80% to 90% of them show up just once. The top ten clonotypes cover about 2% of the sample.

Details on this clone: No antigen is known for it. Per-base quality was not reported, and no clone a single base away is much larger than it.

Taken from the germline V gene (reference sequence), the CDR1 and CDR2 loops are LNHDA and SQIVND. The CDR3 holds 13 amino acids from the cysteine to the phenylalanine. Only the CDR3 DNA is retained, 39 bases long and in frame from the first base. V is pared back by 5 bases and J by 7 bases, with 12 bases lying between the germline termini. In total, approximately 610 healthy bone marrow donors made up the cohort. At the time of sampling, all cohort members were nominally healthy, though unrecorded immune exposures were likely present. The donor was CMV seropositive and was included in the group of 250 to 300 seropositive cohort members. A peripheral blood sample was collected from each donor, and TCR beta sequencing was performed on peripheral blood mononuclear cells. Genomic DNA was extracted from the blood cell samples with the Qiagen DNeasy Blood Extraction Kit.

The receptor's source is a woman in her thirties or forties in good health and CMV-seropositive. Sequenced input: PBMCs. The sequence is built from TRBV19 and TRBJ1-3; the D gene remains uncertain. The nucleotide sequence reads TGTGCCAGTAGTTCCGGGAGGCCGAACACCATATATTTT. This encodes CASSSGRPNTIYF.